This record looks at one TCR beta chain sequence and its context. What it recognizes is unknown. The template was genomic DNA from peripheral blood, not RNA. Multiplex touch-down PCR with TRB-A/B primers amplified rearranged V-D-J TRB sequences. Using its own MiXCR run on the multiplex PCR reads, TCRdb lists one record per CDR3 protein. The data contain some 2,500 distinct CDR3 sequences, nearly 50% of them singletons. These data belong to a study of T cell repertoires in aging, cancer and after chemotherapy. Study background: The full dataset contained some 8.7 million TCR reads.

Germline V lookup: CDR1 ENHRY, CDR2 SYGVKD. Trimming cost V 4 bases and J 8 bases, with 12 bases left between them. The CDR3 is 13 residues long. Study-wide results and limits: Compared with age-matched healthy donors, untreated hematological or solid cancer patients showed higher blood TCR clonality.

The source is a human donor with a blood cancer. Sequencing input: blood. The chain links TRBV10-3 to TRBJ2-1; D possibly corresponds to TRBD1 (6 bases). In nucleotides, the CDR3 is TGTGCCATCAGTGCCCAGGGGTTCGATGAGCAGTTCTTC. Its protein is CAISAQGFDEQFF.